The rows below give T cell receptor beta chains drawn from one sample of a study of blood T cell repertoires in COVID-19. Assay used: immunoSEQ multiplex PCR; TCRdb lists only in-frame clones, some missing. The top ten hold roughly 12% of the sample, which has fewer than 200,000 clones, about 84% seen once. The sequencing input was PBMCs or T cells enriched from blood (not recorded which). The receptors were sampled from a man aged 50 to 59 who had recovered from COVID-19. CDR3s include the opening cysteine and the closing phenylalanine or tryptophan. The D gene is left open where the match is weak. Not all rows give a size; the values are once, few, many and, for expanded clones, a class.

-	TRBV7-2	TRBJ1-4	TRBD1	TGTGCCAGCAGCCCACCGACAGGGATCACAACTAATGAAAAACTGTTTTTT	CASSPPTGITTNEKLFF
-	TRBV6-5	TRBJ1-1	-	TGTGCCAGCAGTTACTTAGGGAGACCTGAAGCTTTCTTT	CASSYLGRPEAFF
-	TRBV5-6	TRBJ1-2	-	TGTGCCAGCAGCGGATCCGGAGGTACCTATGGCTACACCTTC	CASSGSGGTYGYTF
-	TRBV10-3	TRBJ1-5	-	TGTGCCATCAGTGCGCAGGTCCTCAATCAGCCCCAGCATTTT	CAISAQVLNQPQHF
-	TRBV7-2	TRBJ1-2	-	TGTGCCAGCAGCTTAAGCCTCGTATCCGATGGCTACACCTTC	CASSLSLVSDGYTF
-	TRBV6-5	TRBJ2-7	TRBD2	TGTGCCAGCAGTCGTCACCGGGGGGGGTACGAGCAGTACTTC	CASSRHRGGYEQYF
-	TRBV7-2	TRBJ1-4	-	TGTGCCAGCAGCTTAGCTGAACTCGGGGGGAAACTGTTTTTT	CASSLAELGGKLFF
many	TRBV7-9	TRBJ1-2	TRBD1	TGTGCCAGCAGCCCCGACAGGGGCCCTAACTATGGCTACACCTTC	CASSPDRGPNYGYTF
once	TRBV23-1	TRBJ1-5	TRBD1	TGCGCCAGCGGCCTTCAGGGGGCCCCGTATAGCAATCAGCCCCAGCATTTT	CASGLQGAPYSNQPQHF
-	TRBV6-5	TRBJ1-5	TRBD1	TGTGCCAGCAGTCGCAGGGGGGACAATCAGCCCCAGCATTTT	CASSRRGDNQPQHF
-	TRBV24-1	TRBJ2-3	TRBD1	TGTGCCACCAGTGATTTGTGGAACAGGGGGCTTAAAGATACGCAGTATTTT	CATSDLWNRGLKDTQYF
-	TRBV28	TRBJ2-3	-	TGTGCCAGCAGTTTAAAGGGTTGGGGGGCAGATACGCAGTATTTT	CASSLKGWGADTQYF
-	TRBV28	TRBJ1-3	TRBD1	TGTGCCAGCACCGGTATGATTTCCGGACAGGGGGGAAACACCATATATTTT	CASTGMISGQGGNTIYF
few	TRBV9	TRBJ1-1	-	TGTGCCAGCAGCGCCTATTTGGAGGACACTGAAGCTTTCTTT	CASSAYLEDTEAFF
-	TRBV7-2	TRBJ1-1	TRBD1	TGTGCCAGCAGCTTAGTGGAGGACAGGGGAGCAGCTTTCTTT	CASSLVEDRGAAFF
-	TRBV10-2	TRBJ1-6	-	TGCGCCAGCAGTGAGTCTACCGGGATGAATAATTCACCCCTCCACTTT	CASSESTGMNNSPLHF
-	TRBV7-8	TRBJ1-1	-	TGTGCCAGCAGCTTGGTACAGAACACTGAAGCTTTCTTT	CASSLVQNTEAFF
-	TRBV11-2	TRBJ2-5	-	TGTGCCAGCACCCCAGTGGGACGGAGGGACGGACAGACCCAGTACTTC	CASTPVGRRDGQTQYF
once	TRBV7-9	TRBJ2-7	-	TGTGCCAGCAGCCCTCGGGCAGGGCACTCCTACGAGCAGTACTTC	CASSPRAGHSYEQYF
once	TRBV19	TRBJ2-7	-	TGTGCCAGTAGTATAGATCCCAGGCCAGCCTACGAGCAGTACTTC	CASSIDPRPAYEQYF
-	TRBV3-1/TRBV3-2	TRBJ1-1	-	TGTGCCAGCAGCCAAGGATCCGGGGGTGGTAGCACTGAAGCTTTCTTT	CASSQGSGGGSTEAFF
once	TRBV6-2/TRBV6-3	TRBJ1-1	-	TGTGCCAGCAGTTACTCTGGGGGCATAATGAACACTGAAGCTTTCTTT	CASSYSGGIMNTEAFF
-	TRBV23-1	TRBJ2-6	TRBD1	TGCGCCAGCAGTCGAAGATGGGACAGGTTCAACGTCCTGACTTTC	CASSRRWDRFNVLTF
-	TRBV27	TRBJ1-2	TRBD1	TGTGCCAGCAGTTCGGCAGGGGGCATTGGTAACTATGGCTACACCTTC	CASSSAGGIGNYGYTF
-	TRBV24-1	TRBJ2-5	-	TGTGCCACCGGCGACGAATTCGAGGTGACCCAGTACTTC	CATGDEFEVTQYF
-	TRBV11-1	TRBJ1-1	-	TGTGCCAGCACCACAGGGTTCAGTCCTGAAGCTTTCTTT	CASTTGFSPEAFF
-	TRBV9	TRBJ1-5	-	TGTGCCAGCAGCTCAAGCGGGGGGTCTCAGCCCCAGCATTTT	CASSSSGGSQPQHF
-	TRBV18	TRBJ2-7	-	TGTGCCAGCTCACCATCGGACAGACGCTTCCTTGACGAGCAGTACTTC	CASSPSDRRFLDEQYF
-	TRBV5-1	TRBJ2-1	TRBD1	TGCGCCAGCAGCTACGGACAGGGTATCTCCTACAATGAGCAGTTCTTC	CASSYGQGISYNEQFF
-	TRBV6-5	TRBJ1-2	-	TGTGCCAGCAGCTCAGGGTCGGGTGGCTACACCTTC	CASSSGSGGYTF
-	TRBV7-9	TRBJ1-4	-	TGTGCCAGTACCCGGGGAGTTCATGAAAAACTGTTTTTT	CASTRGVHEKLFF
-	TRBV18	TRBJ1-6	-	TGTGCCAGCTCACCGCAATTGGCAGGGGACTCCTATAATTCACCCCTCCACTTT	CASSPQLAGDSYNSPLHF
once	TRBV7-3	TRBJ2-3	TRBD2	TGTGCCAGCAGCTCCTCTAGCGGGCTAGCAGATACGCAGTATTTT	CASSSSSGLADTQYF
-	TRBV27	TRBJ1-5	-	TGTGCCAGCAGTTTAGGGGGGTCTGGGCAGCCCCAGCATTTT	CASSLGGSGQPQHF
-	TRBV9	TRBJ2-3	-	TGTGCCAGCAGCCGCCGGGTAGGCAGCACAGATACGCAGTATTTT	CASSRRVGSTDTQYF
-	TRBV9	TRBJ2-2	TRBD1	TGTGCCAGCAGCGTAGCGGGACAGAGAAACACCGGGGAGCTGTTTTTT	CASSVAGQRNTGELFF
once	TRBV3-1/TRBV3-2	TRBJ1-4	TRBD1	TGTGCCAGCAGCCAAAGTAGACAGGGCCGCGAAAAACTGTTTTTT	CASSQSRQGREKLFF